The TCR beta chain under discussion was sequenced for a study of blood T cell repertoires in COVID-19. Libraries were prepared by immunoSEQ multiplex PCR; TCRdb keeps only in-frame clonotypes and omits some of them. The data contain around 220,000 clones, 84% of them singletons. CDR1 and CDR2 (germline): SGHRS, YFSETQ. V was pared by 4 bases and J by 4 bases, with 9 bases of the junction left unmatched. The CDR3 has 16 amino acids. The source of this sequence is a woman between 40 and 55 years old who had recovered from COVID-19. The chain couples TRBV5-1 to TRBJ1-4; 8 bases agree with TRBD1. The sequenced sample was PBMCs or T cells enriched from blood (not recorded which). CDR3 region: CASSPYQGAFNEKLFF. The CDR3 nucleotides are TGCGCCAGCAGCCCCTATCAGGGGGCCTTTAATGAAAAACTGTTTTTT.